A selection of T cell receptor beta chains follows, all from one sample in a study of OX40 agonist ivuxolimab in advanced cancers. Clones were read by immunoSEQ multiplex PCR, and TCRdb kept only the in-frame ones, dropping some. This table holds 65,000 to 80,000 clones, more than 70% found once. The sequenced sample was CD4+ or CD8+ T cells sorted from blood, obtained in a trial of the OX40 agonist ivuxolimab. Receptors were obtained from an adult with an advanced solid tumor such as melanoma, head and neck, liver or kidney cancer. The CDR3 runs from the conserved cysteine through the conserved F or W. The D gene is left open where the match is weak. Size tells how often a clone was seen (once, few, many) or the class of an expanded clone, and some rows leave it out.

d_call	v_call	clone_size	j_call	cdr3_nt	cdr3_aa
.	TRBV14	.	TRBJ2-7	TGTGCCAGCAGCCCCCTAGTTGGGGTCTCCTACGAGCAGTACTTC	CASSPLVGVSYEQYF
.	TRBV5-1	.	TRBJ1-1	TGCGCCAGCAGCTTGTGGACGGTGAACACTGAAGCTTTCTTT	CASSLWTVNTEAFF
TRBD2	TRBV5-1	.	TRBJ2-2	TGCGCCAGCAGCCTCCTAGCGGGGTCGAACACCGGGGAGCTGTTTTTT	CASSLLAGSNTGELFF
.	TRBV6-4	once	TRBJ1-1	TGTGCCAGCAAAAAAGATTTCCTGGGGAACACTGAAGCTTTCTTT	CASKKDFLGNTEAFF
.	TRBV12-5	.	TRBJ1-4	TGTGCTAGTGGGATTAATGAAAAACTGTTTTTT	CASGINEKLFF
.	TRBV4-2	.	TRBJ1-3	TGTGCCAGCAGCCAAGTTGATGGATCCTCTGGAAACACCATATATTTT	CASSQVDGSSGNTIYF
TRBD1	TRBV7-2	.	TRBJ1-1	TGTGCCACCCGGACAGGGATGAATTCTGAAGCTTTCTTT	CATRTGMNSEAFF
TRBD2	TRBV18	.	TRBJ2-1	TGTGCCAGCTCACCCTCGGGACTAGCCCCAGGAAATGAGCAGTTCTTC	CASSPSGLAPGNEQFF
.	TRBV19	.	TRBJ2-2	TGTGCCAGTAGTATTCGGCAACCGAACACCGGGGAGCTGTTTTTT	CASSIRQPNTGELFF
TRBD1	TRBV19	.	TRBJ2-7	TGTGCCAGTAGCAGTCCGGGACAGGGAGGCTACGAGCAGTACTTC	CASSSPGQGGYEQYF
.	TRBV19	.	TRBJ2-2	TGTGCCAGTAGTGCGGGACAGTACACCGGGGAGCTGTTTTTT	CASSAGQYTGELFF
TRBD1	TRBV27	few	TRBJ1-5	TGTGCCAGCAGTTTAGGACCGGGACAGGGCGGTCAGCCCCAGCATTTT	CASSLGPGQGGQPQHF
.	TRBV19	.	TRBJ1-5	TGTGCCAGTAGTCCTGCTGCAGTGGGGGCCCAGCATTTT	CASSPAAVGAQHF
.	TRBV28	.	TRBJ1-6	TGTGCCAGCAGTTCTTGGGGGACACCCCTCCACTTT	CASSSWGTPLHF
.	TRBV5-1	.	TRBJ2-1	TGCGCCAGCAGCTTGGCAGGGGACTCCTACAATGAGCAGTTCTTC	CASSLAGDSYNEQFF
TRBD1	TRBV2	.	TRBJ1-5	TGTGCCAGCACCAAACTCCGACAGGGGGGTCAGCCCCAGCATTTT	CASTKLRQGGQPQHF
.	TRBV5-1	few	TRBJ2-2	TGCGCCAGCACCCATGGCGGGGAGCTGTTTTTT	CASTHGGELFF
.	TRBV29-1	few	TRBJ2-3	TGCAGCCTCCGGGGACCTAGCACAGATACGCAGTATTTT	CSLRGPSTDTQYF
.	TRBV11-2	.	TRBJ1-2	TGTGCCAGCAGCCACCGGGGGGCAGGGGACTATGGCTACACCTTC	CASSHRGAGDYGYTF
TRBD1	TRBV7-9	.	TRBJ1-6	TGTGCCAGCAGTATGTACCGACAGGGATATTTTTCACCCCTCCACTTT	CASSMYRQGYFSPLHF
.	TRBV28	.	TRBJ2-3	TGTGCCAGCAGTTTGGGGTCCATCCGCACAGATACGCAGTATTTT	CASSLGSIRTDTQYF
.	TRBV28	.	TRBJ1-5	TGTGCCAGCAGTTCTCAGCCCTTGGAGCCCCAGCATTTT	CASSSQPLEPQHF
TRBD1	TRBV2	once	TRBJ2-2	TGTGCCAGCAGTGAGAGGGGACAGGTGAACACCGGGGAGCTGTTTTTT	CASSERGQVNTGELFF
TRBD1	TRBV9	.	TRBJ1-2	TGTGCCAGCAGCGCCGCCGGGGTGGCAGGGGGCGCTGGGTATGGCTACACCTTC	CASSAAGVAGGAGYGYTF
TRBD1	TRBV5-1	.	TRBJ2-7	TGCGCCAGCAGTTCCGGACCGGGACAGACCTACGAGCAGTACTTC	CASSSGPGQTYEQYF
.	TRBV10-3	.	TRBJ2-3	TGTGCCATCAGTGAGTCTCGTAGCACAGATACGCAGTATTTT	CAISESRSTDTQYF
.	TRBV23-1	.	TRBJ1-4	TGCGCCAGCAGTGGGGGCGTCGGCGAAAAACTGTTTTTT	CASSGGVGEKLFF
.	TRBV7-6	.	TRBJ1-1	TGTGCCAGCAGCTTAGGTCCGTCGGTGACGAACACTGAAGCTTTCTTT	CASSLGPSVTNTEAFF